This entry is about one T cell receptor (beta chain). The entry originates in a study of blood T cells in healthy people across ages. The CDR3 spans 13 residues. V gave up 2 bases and J gave up 6 bases, with 12 bases separating them. Per germline, CDR1 DFQATT and CDR2 SNEGSKA (reference sequence). Primers used in a second PCR of about 7 to 12 cycles were a sample-barcoded 5' primer and a J-beta primer mix. Each CDR3 protein gets one entry after TCRdb re-called the 5' RACE reads with MiXCR. The sample contains about 1.4 million distinct CDR3 sequences, approximately 59% of which appear only once. V usage is TRBV20-1 and J usage is TRBJ2-3; the D is unclear. Sequenced material: blood. This TCR was recovered from a man aged 18 to 30 in good health. The CDR3 coding sequence is TGCAGTGCTAGAAAACAAGCGACGGATACGCAGTATTTT. This encodes CSARKQATDTQYF.